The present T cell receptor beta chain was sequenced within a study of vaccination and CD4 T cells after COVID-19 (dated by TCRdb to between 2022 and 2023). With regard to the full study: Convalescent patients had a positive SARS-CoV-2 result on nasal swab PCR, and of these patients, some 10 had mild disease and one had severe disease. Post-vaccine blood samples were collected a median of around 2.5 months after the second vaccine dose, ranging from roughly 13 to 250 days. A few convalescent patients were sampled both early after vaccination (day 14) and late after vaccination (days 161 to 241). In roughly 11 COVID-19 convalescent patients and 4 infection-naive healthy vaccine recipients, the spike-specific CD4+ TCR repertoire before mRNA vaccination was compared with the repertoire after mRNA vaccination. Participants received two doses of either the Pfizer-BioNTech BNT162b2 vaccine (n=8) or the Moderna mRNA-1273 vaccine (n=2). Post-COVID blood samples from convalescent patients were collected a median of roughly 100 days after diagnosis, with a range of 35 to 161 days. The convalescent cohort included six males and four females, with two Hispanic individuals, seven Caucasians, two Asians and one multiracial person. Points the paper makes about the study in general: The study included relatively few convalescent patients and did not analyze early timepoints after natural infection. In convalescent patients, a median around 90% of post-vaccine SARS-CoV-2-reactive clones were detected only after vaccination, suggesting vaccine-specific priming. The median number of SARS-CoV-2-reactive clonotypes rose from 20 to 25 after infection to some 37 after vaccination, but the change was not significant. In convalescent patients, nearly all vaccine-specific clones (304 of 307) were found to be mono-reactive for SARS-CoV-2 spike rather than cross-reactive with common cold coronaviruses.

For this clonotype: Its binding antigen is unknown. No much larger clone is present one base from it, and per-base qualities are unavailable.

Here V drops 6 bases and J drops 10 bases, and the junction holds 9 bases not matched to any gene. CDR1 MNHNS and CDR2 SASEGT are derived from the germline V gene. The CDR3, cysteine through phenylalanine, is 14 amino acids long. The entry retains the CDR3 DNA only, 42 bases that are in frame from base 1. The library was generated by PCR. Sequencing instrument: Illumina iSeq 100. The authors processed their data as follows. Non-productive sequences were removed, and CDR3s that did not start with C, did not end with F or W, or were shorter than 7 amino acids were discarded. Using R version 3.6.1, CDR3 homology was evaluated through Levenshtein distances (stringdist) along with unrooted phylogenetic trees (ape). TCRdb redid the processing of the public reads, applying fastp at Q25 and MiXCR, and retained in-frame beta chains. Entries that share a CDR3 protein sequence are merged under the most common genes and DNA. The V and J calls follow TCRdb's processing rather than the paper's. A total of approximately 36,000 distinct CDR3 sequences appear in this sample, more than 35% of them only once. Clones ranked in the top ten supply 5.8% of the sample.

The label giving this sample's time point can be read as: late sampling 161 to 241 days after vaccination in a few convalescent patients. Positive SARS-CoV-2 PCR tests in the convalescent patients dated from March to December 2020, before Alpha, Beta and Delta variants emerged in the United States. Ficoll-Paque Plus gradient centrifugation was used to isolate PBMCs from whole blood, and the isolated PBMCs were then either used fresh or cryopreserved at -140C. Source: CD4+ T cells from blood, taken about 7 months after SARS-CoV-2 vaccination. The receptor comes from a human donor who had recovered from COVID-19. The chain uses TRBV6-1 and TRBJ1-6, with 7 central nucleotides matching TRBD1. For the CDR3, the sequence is CASSPGGGGSPLHF. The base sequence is TGTGCCAGCAGCCCCGGAGGGGGCGGGTCACCCCTCCACTTT.